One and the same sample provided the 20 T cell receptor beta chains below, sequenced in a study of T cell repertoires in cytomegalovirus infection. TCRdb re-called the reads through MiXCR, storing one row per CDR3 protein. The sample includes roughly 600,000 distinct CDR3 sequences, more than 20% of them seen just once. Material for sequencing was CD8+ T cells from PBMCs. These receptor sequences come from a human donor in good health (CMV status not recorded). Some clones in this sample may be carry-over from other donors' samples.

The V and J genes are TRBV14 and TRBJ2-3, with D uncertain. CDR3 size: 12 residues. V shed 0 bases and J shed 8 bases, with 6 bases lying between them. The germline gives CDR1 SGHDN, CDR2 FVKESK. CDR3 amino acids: CASSQDLVTQYF. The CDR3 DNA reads TGTGCCAGCAGCCAAGACCTAGTTACGCAGTATTTT.

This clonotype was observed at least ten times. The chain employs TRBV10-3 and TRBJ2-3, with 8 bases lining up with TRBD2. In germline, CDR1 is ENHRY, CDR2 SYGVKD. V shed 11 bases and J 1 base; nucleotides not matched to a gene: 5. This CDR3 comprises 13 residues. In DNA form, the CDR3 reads TGTGCCCAAGGAGCGGGGGGCACAGATACGCAGTATTTT. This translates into CAQGAGGTDTQYF.

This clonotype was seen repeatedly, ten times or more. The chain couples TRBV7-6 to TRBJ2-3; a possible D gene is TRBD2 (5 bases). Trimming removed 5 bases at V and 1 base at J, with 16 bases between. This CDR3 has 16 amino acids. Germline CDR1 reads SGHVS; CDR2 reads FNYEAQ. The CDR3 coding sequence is TGTGCCAGCAGCGCCGAGGGTCCGTCGGGCACAGATACGCAGTATTTT. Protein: CASSAEGPSGTDTQYF. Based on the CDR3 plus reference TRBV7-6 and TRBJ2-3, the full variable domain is GAGVSQSPRYKVTKRGQDVALRCDPISGHVSLYWYRQALGQGPEFLTYFNYEAQQDKSGLPNDRFSAERPEGSISTLTIQRTEQRDSAMYRCASSAEGPSGTDTQYFGPGTRLTVL.

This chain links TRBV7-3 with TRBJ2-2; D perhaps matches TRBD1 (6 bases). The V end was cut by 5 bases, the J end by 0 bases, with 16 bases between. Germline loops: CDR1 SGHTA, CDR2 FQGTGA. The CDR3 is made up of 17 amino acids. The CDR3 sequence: CASSPLPRTANTGELFF. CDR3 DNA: TGTGCCAGCAGCCCCCTACCCAGGACAGCGAACACCGGGGAGCTGTTTTTT.

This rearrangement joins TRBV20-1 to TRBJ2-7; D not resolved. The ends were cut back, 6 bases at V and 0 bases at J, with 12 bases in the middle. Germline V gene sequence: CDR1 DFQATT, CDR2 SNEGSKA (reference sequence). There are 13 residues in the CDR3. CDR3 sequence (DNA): TGCAGTGCGCCTTGGTTCGACTCCTACGAGCAGTACTTC. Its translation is CSAPWFDSYEQYF.

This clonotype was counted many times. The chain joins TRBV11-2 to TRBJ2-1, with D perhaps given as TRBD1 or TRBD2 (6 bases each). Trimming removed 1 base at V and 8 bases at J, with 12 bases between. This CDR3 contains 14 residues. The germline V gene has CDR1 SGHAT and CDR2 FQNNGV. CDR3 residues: CASSLVGGRDEQFF. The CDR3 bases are TGTGCCAGCAGCTTAGTCGGGGGCCGGGATGAGCAGTTCTTC. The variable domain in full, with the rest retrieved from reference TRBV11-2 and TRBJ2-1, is EAGVAQSPRYKIIEKRQSVAFWCNPISGHATLYWYQQILGQGPKLLIQFQNNGVVDDSQLPKDRFSAERLKGVDSTLKIQPAKLEDSAVYLCASSLVGGRDEQFFGPGTRLTVL.

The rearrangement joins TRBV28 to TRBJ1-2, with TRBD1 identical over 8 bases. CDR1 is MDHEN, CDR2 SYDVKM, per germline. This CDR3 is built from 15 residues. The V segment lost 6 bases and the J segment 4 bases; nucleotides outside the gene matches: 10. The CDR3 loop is CASSYTGTGLYGYTF. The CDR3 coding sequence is TGTGCCAGCAGCTACACCGGGACAGGCCTCTATGGCTACACCTTC.

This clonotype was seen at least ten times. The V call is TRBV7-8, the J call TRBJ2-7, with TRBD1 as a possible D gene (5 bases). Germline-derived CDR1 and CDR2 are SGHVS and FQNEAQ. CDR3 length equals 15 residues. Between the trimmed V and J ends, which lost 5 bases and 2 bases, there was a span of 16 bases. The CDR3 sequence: CASSPLAGPTYEQYV. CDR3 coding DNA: TGTGCCAGCAGCCCCCTGGCAGGGCCGACCTACGAGCAGTACGTC.

CDR3 in amino acids: CASSGPGASQETQYF. The CDR3, as DNA: TGTGCCAGCAGCGGGCCCGGGGCATCACAAGAGACCCAGTACTTC. J is TRBJ2-5 and V is TRBV7-2; D possibly matches TRBD1 or TRBD2 (5 bases each). The germline V and J ends were trimmed by 5 bases and 2 bases, with 15 bases remaining between them. This CDR3 spans 15 amino acids. CDR1 and CDR2 from the germline V gene are SGHTA and FQGNSA. Full variable domain (remainder filled in from reference TRBV7-2 and TRBJ2-5): GAGVSQSPSNKVTEKGKDVELRCDPISGHTALYWYRQSLGQGLEFLIYFQGNSAPDKSGLPSDRFSAERTGGSVSTLTIQRTQQEDSAVYLCASSGPGASQETQYFGPGTRLLVL.

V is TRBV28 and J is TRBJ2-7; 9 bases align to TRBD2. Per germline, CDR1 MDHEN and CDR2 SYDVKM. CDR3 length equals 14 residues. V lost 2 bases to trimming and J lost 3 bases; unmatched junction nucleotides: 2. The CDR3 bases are TGTGCCAGCAGTTTAGCGGGGGGGAACTACGAGCAGTACGTC. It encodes CASSLAGGNYEQYV.

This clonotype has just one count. The CDR3 spells CATESSGSTDTQYF. The CDR3 nucleotides are TGTGCCACCGAAAGTAGCGGGAGCACAGATACGCAGTATTTT. This chain links TRBV15 with TRBJ2-3, with 7 bases matching TRBD2. Per germline, CDR1 LNHNV and CDR2 YYDKDF (reference sequence). The V segment lost 8 bases and the J segment 0 bases; nucleotides outside the gene matches: 5. CDR3 length equals 14 residues.

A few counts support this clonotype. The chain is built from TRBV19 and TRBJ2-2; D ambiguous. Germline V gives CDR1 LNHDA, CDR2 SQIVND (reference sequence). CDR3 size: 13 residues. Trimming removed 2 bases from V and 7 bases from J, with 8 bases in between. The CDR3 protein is CASSISGSGELFF. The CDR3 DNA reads TGTGCCAGTAGTATATCGGGCAGCGGGGAGCTGTTTTTT.

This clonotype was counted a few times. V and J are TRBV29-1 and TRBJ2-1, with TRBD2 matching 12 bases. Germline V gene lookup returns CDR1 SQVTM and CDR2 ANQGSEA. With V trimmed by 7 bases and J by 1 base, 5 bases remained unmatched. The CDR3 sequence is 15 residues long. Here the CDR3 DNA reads TGCAGCGCAGGCGGACTAGCGGGGTCCTACAATGAGCAGTTCTTC. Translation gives CSAGGLAGSYNEQFF.

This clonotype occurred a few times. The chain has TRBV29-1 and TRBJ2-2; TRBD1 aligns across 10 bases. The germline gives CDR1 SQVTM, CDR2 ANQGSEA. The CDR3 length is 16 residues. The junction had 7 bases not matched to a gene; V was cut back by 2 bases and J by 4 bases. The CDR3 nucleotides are TGCAGCGTTGAATTATGGACAGGGGGAATCACCGGGGAGCTGTTTTTT. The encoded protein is CSVELWTGGITGELFF.

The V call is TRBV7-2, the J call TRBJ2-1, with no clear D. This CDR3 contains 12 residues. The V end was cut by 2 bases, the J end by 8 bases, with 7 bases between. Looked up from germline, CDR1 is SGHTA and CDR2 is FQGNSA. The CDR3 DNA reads TGTGCCAGCAGCTTAAGGATAGATGAGCAGTTCTTC. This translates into CASSLRIDEQFF.

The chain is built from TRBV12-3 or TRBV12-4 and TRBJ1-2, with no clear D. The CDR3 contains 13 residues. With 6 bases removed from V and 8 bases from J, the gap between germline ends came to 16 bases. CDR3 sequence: CASSKSPLWGYTF. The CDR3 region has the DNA TGTGCCAGCAGCAAATCCCCCCTGTGGGGCTACACCTTC.

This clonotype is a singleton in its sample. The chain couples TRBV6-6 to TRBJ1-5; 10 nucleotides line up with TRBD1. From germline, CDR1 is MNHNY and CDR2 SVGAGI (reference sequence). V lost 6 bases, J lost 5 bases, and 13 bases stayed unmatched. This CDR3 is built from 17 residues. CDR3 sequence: CASRRDRGKSNDQPQHF. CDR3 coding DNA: TGTGCCAGCAGAAGGGACAGGGGAAAATCAAATGATCAGCCCCAGCATTTT.

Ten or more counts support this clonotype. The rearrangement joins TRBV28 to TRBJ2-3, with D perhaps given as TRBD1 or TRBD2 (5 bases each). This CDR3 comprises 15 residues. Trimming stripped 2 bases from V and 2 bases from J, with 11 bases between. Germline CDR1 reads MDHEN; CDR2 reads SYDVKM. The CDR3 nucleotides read TGTGCCAGCAGTTTAAGGTGGGGGATCACAGATACGCAGTATTTT. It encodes CASSLRWGITDTQYF.

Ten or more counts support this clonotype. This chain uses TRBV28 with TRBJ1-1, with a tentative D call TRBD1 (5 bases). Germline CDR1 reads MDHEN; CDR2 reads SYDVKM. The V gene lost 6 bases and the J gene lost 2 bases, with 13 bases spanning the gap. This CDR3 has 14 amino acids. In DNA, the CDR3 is TGTGCCAGCAGCCCTACGGGGACTAACACTGAAGCTTTCTTT. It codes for CASSPTGTNTEAFF.

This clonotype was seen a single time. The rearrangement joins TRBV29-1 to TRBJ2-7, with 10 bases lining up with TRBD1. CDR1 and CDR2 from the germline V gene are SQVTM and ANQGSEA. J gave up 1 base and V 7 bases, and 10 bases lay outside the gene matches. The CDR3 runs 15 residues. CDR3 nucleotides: TGCAGCGCTGGAACCCAGGACAGGGGGTCCTACGAGCAGTACTTC. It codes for CSAGTQDRGSYEQYF.